This TCR beta chain comes out of a study of technical replicates of blood from a few donors. V dropped 7 bases and J dropped 6 bases, with 15 bases sitting between them. This CDR3 is 14 amino acids long. The V gene's germline CDR1 is LNHDA and CDR2 SQIVND (reference sequence). Sequencing was performed with immunoSEQ multiplex PCR; in TCRdb, only in-frame clones are kept and a portion is missing. The sample includes some 64,000 clones, roughly 97% of them seen just once. The sequence was obtained from a human donor in good health. Input material: T cells isolated from PBMCs. The chain employs TRBV19 and TRBJ1-4; TRBD1 might be the D (6 bases). CDR3 coding DNA: TGTGCCAGTAAAGTATGGACAGCTGATGAAAAACTGTTTTTT. This sequence encodes CASKVWTADEKLFF.